The T cell receptor (beta chain) described here comes from a study of T-cell memory formation after mild COVID-19. Using its own MiXCR run on the 5' RACE reads, TCRdb lists one record per CDR3 protein. The data show a few hundred thousand distinct CDR3 sequences, with about 23% seen just once and 9.5% to 15% held by the top ten. The V gene's germline CDR1 is MNHEY and CDR2 SVGAGI. V dropped 6 bases and J dropped 6; count of bases not matched to a gene: 9. The CDR3 is made up of 15 amino acids. The chain is built from TRBV6-5 and TRBJ2-7, with TRBD2 matching over 12 bases. The sample consisted of PBMCs or a T cell subset sorted from them (not recorded which). The sequence was obtained from an adult woman who had mild COVID-19 (a few samples of this study predate the infection). Cell type and time point are not known. The CDR3 loop is CASSFRLAGVTEQYF. DNA of the CDR3: TGTGCCAGCAGCTTCAGACTAGCGGGAGTTACCGAGCAGTACTTC.